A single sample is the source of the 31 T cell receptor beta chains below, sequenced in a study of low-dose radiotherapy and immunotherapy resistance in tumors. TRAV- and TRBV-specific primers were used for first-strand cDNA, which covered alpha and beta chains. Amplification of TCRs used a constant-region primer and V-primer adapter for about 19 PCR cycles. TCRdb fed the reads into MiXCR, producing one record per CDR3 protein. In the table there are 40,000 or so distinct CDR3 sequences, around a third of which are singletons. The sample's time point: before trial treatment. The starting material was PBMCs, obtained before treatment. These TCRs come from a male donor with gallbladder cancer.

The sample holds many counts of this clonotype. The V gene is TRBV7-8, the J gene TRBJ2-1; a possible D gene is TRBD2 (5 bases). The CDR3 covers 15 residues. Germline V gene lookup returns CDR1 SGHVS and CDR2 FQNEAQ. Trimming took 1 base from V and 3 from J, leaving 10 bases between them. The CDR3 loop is CASSLDPGFYNEQFF. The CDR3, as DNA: TGTGCCAGCAGCTTAGACCCGGGATTCTACAATGAGCAGTTCTTC.

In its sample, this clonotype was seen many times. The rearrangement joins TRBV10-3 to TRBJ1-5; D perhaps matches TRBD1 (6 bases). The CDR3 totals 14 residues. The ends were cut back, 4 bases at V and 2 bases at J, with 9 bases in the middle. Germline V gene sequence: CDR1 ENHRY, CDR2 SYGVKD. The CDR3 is CAISAAGGNQPQHF. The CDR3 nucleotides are TGTGCCATCAGTGCGGCAGGGGGCAATCAGCCCCAGCATTTT.

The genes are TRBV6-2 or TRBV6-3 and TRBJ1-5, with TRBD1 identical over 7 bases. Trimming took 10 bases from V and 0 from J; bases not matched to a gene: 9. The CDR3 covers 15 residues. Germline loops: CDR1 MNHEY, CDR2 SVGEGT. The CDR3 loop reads CATSQGFYSNQPQHF. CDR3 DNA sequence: TGTGCCACCTCACAGGGGTTTTATAGCAATCAGCCCCAGCATTTT.

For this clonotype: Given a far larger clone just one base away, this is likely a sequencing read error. The CDR3 sequence is CASSPREGGNEQYF. In nucleotides, the CDR3 is TGCGCCAGCAGCCCCCGAGAGGGGGGGAATGAGCAGTACTTC. This chain links TRBV5-1 with TRBJ2-5; D may be TRBD2 (7 bases). The V gene lost 4 bases and the J gene lost 11 bases, with 21 bases spanning the gap. Looked up from germline, CDR1 is SGHRS and CDR2 is YFSETQ. CDR3 length: 14 residues.

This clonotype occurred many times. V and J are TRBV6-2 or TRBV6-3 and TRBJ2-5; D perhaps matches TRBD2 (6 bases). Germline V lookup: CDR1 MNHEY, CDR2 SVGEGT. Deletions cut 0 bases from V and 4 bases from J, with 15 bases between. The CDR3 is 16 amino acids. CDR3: CASSYSIGGTAETQYF. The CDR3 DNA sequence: TGTGCCAGCAGTTACTCGATCGGCGGGACGGCAGAGACCCAGTACTTC.

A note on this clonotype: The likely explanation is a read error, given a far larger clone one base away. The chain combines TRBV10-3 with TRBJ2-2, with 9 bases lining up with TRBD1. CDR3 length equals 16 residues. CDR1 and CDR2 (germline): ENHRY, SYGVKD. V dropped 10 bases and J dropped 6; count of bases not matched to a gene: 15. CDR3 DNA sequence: TGTGCCAGCCGCCCCGCCGGGACAGGGAAGGCCGGGGAGCTGTTTTTT. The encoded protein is CASRPAGTGKAGELFF.

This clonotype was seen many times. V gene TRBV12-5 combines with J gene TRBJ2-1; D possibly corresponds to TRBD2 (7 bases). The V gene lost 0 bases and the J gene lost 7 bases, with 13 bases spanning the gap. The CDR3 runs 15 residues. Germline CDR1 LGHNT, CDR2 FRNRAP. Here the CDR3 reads CASGLVGGAQNEQFF. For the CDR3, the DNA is TGTGCTAGTGGTTTGGTGGGGGGGGCGCAGAATGAGCAGTTCTTC.

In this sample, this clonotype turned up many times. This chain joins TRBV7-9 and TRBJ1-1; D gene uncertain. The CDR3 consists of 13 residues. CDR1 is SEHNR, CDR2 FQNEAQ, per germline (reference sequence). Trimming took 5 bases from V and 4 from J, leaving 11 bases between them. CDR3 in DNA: TGTGCCAGCAGCCTAGAGGCGACCACTGAAGCTTTCTTT. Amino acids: CASSLEATTEAFF. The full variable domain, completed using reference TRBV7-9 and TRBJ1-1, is DTGVSQNPRHKITKRGQNVTFRCDPISEHNRLYWYRQTLGQGPEFLTYFQNEAQLEKSRLLSDRFSAERPKGSFSTLEIQRTEQGDSAMYLCASSLEATTEAFFGQGTRLTVV.

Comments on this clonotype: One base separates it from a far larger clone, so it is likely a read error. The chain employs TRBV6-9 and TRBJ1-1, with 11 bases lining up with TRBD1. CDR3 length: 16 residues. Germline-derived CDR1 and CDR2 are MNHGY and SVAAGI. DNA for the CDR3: TGTACCATCAGTGAGGCCCGGACAGGGGGCGGTGCTGAAGCTTTCTTT. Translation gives CTISEARTGGGAEAFF.

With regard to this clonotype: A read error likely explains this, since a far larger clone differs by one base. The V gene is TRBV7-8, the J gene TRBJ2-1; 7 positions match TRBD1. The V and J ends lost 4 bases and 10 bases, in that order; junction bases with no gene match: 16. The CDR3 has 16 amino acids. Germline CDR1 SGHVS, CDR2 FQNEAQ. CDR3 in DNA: TGTGCCAGCAGCTCCGGATCCAGGACAGGATTCTACGAGCAGTTCTTC. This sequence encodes CASSSGSRTGFYEQFF.

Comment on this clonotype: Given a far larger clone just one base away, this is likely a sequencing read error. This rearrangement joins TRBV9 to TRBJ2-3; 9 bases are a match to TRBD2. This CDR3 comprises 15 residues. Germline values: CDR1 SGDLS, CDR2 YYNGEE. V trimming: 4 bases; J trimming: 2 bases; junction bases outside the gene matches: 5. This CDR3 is CASSRLAAPTDTQYF. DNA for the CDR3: TGTGCCAGCAGCCGACTAGCGGCCCCCACAGATACGCAGTATTTT.

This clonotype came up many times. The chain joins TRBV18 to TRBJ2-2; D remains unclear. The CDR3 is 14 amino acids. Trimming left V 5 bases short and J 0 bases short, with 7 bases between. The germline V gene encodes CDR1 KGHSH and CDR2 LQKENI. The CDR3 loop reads CASSSVTNTGELFF. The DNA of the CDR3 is TGTGCCAGCTCAAGCGTAACGAACACCGGGGAGCTGTTTTTT.

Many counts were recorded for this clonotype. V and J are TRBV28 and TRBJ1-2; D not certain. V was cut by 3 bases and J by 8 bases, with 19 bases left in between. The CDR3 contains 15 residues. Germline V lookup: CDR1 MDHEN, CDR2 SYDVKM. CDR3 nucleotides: TGTGCCAGCAGTTTTTCAGCCGCCGGATGGGTAGGCTACACCTTC. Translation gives CASSFSAAGWVGYTF.

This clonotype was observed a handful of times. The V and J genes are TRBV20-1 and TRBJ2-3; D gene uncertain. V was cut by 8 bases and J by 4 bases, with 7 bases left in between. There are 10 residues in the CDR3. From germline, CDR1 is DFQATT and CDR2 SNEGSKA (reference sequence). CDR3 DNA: TGCAGTCCGACGGCAGATACGCAGTATTTT. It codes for CSPTADTQYF.

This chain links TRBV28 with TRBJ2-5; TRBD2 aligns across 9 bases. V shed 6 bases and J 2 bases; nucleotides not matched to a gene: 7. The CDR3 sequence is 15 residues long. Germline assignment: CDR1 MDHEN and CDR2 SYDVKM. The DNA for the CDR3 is TGTGCCAGCAGCACTGGGCTAGCGGGACAAGAGACCCAGTACTTC. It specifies CASSTGLAGQETQYF.

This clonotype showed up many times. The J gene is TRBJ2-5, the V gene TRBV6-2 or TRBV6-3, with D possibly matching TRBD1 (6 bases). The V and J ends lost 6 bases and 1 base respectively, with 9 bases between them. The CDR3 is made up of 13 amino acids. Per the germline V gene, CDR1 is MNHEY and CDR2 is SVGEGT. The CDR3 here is CASSGQFQETQYF. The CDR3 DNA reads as TGTGCCAGCAGCGGACAGTTCCAAGAGACCCAGTACTTC.

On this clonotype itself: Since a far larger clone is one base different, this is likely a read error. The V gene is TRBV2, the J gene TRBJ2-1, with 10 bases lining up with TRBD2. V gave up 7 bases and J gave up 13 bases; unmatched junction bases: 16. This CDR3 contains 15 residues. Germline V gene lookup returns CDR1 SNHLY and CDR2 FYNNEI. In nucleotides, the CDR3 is TGTGCCAGCACTGATAGGGTAGCGGGGGGAGAGACCCAGTTCTTC. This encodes CASTDRVAGGETQFF.

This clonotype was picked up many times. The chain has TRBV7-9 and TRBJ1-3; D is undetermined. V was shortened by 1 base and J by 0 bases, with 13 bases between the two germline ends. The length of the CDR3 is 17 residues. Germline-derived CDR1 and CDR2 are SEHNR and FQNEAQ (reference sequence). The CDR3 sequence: CASSLDHGAHSGNTIYF. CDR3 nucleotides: TGTGCCAGCAGCTTAGATCACGGCGCCCACTCTGGAAACACCATATATTTT.

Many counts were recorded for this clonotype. CDR3 amino acids: CASSYQGQGIYGYTF. CDR3 in DNA: TGTGCCAGCAGCTATCAAGGACAGGGGATATATGGCTACACCTTC. The chain is built from TRBV14 and TRBJ1-2, with 9 nucleotides matching TRBD1. V was pared by 5 bases and J by 5 bases, with 9 bases of the junction left unmatched. The CDR3 has 15 residues. Germline CDR1 is SGHDN and CDR2 is FVKESK.

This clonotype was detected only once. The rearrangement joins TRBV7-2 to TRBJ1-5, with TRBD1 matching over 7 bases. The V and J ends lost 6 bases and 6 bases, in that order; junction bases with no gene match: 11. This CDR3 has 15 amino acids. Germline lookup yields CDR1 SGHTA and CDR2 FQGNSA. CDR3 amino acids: CASRQEGRGAQPQHF. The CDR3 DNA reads TGTGCCAGCAGACAGGAGGGCAGGGGGGCTCAGCCCCAGCATTTT.

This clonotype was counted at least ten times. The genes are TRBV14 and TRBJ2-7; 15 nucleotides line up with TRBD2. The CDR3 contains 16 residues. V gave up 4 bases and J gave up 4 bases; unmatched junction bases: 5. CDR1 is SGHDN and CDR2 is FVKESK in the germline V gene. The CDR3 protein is CASSPRGLAGGYEQYF. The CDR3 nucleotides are TGTGCCAGCAGCCCCCGAGGACTAGCGGGAGGGTACGAGCAGTACTTC.

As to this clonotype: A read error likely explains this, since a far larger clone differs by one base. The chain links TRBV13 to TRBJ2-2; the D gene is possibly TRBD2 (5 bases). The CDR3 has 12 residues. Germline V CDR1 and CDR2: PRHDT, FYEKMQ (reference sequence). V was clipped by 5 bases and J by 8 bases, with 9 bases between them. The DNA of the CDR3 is TGTGCCAGCAGCAAGACTAATGGGGAGCTGTTTTTT. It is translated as CASSKTNGELFF.

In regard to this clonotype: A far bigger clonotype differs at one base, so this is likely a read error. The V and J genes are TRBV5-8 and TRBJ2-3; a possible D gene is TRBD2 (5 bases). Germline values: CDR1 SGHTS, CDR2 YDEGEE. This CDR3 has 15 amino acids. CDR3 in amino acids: CACSQGEGRLDTQYF. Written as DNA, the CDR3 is TGTGCCTGCAGCCAAGGAGAGGGCCGCTTAGATACGCAGTATTTT.

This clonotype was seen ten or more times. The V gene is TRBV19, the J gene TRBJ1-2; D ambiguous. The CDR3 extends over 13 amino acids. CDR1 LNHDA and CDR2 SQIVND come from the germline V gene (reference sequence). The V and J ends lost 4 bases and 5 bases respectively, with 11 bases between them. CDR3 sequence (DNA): TGTGCCAGTAGTAGAGACGGCCCATATGGCTACACCTTC. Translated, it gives CASSRDGPYGYTF.

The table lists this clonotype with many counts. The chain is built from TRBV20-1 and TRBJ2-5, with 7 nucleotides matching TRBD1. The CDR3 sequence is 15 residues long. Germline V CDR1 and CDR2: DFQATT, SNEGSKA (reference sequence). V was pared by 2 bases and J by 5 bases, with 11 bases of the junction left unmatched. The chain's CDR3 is CSARKTGTRGETQYF. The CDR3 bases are TGCAGTGCTAGAAAGACAGGGACGAGGGGGGAGACCCAGTACTTC.

CDR3 DNA sequence: TGTGCCAGCAGCCGGAGGACGGGTTACAATGAGCAGTTCTTC. Its translation: CASSRRTGYNEQFF. This chain uses TRBV11-1 with TRBJ2-1, with a weak D call TRBD2 (5 bases). CDR3 length: 14 residues. With 5 bases removed from V and 4 bases from J, the gap between germline ends came to 12 bases. Germline CDR1 SGHAT, CDR2 FQDESV (reference sequence).

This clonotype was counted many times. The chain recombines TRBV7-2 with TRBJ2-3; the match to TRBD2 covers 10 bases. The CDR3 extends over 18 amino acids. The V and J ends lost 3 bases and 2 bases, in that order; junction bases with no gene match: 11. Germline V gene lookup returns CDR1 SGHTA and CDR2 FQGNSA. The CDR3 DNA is TGTGCCAGCAGCTTGGCCCTAATAGCGGGGGGTTACACAGATACGCAGTATTTT. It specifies CASSLALIAGGYTDTQYF.

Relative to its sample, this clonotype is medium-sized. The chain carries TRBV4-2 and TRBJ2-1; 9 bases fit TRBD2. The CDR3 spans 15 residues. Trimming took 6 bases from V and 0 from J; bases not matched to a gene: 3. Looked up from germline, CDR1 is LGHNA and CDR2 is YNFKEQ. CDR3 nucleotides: TGTGCCAGCAGGGTTAGCGGGGGCTCCTACAATGAGCAGTTCTTC. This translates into CASRVSGGSYNEQFF.

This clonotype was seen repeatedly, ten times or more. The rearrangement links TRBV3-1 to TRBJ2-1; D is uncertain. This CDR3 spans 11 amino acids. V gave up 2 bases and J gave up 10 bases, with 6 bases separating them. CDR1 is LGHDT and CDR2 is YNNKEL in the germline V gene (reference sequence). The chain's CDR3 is CASSQRAEQFF. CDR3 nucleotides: TGTGCCAGCAGCCAAAGGGCCGAGCAGTTCTTC.

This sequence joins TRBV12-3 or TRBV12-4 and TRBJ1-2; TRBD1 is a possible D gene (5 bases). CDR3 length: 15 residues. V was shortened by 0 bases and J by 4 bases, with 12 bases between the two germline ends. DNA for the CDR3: TGTGCCAGCAGTTTAGCGGCGACAGACTTCTATGGCTACACCTTC. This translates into CASSLAATDFYGYTF.

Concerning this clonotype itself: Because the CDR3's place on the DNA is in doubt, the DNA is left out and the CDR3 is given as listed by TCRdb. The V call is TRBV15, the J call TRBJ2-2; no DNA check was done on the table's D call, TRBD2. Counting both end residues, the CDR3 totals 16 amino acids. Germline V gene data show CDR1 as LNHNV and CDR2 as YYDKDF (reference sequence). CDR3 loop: CATSKEGGVTGELFFF.